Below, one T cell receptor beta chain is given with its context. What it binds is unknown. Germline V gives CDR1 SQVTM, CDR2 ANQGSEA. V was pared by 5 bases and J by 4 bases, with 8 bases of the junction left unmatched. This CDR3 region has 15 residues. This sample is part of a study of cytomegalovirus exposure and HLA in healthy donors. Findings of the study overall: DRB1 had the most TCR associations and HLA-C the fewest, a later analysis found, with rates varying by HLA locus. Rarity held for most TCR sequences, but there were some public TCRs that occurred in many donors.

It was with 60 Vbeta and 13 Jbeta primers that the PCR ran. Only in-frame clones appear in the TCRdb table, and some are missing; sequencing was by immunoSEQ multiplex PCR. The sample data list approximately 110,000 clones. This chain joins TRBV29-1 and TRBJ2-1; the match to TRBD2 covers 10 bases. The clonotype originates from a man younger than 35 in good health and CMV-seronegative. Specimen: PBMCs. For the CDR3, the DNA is TGCAGCGTTCACGGGATAGCGGGGGGATACAATGAGCAGTTCTTC. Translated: CSVHGIAGGYNEQFF.